This entry lists 11 T cell receptor beta chains sequenced from one sample in a study of T cell repertoires in cytomegalovirus infection. TCRdb fed the reads into MiXCR, producing one record per CDR3 protein. Seen here are about 600,000 distinct CDR3 sequences, roughly a quarter observed once, and the top ten hold 8%. Sequencing was performed on CD8+ T cells from PBMCs. These TCRs come from a human donor in good health (CMV status not recorded). Some clones in this sample may be carry-over from other donors' samples.

This clonotype was counted a few times. The rearrangement joins TRBV7-2 to TRBJ2-5; D is perhaps TRBD2 (6 bases). Germline values: CDR1 SGHTA, CDR2 FQGNSA. CDR3 size: 16 residues. Trimming pared 3 bases from V and 5 bases from J, leaving 19 bases between. The CDR3 reads CASSFFFDGGVETQYF. CDR3 in DNA: TGTGCCAGCAGCTTCTTTTTTGACGGGGGAGTGGAGACCCAGTACTTC.

The V gene is TRBV2, the J gene TRBJ2-1; TRBD1 is a possible D gene (6 bases). Trimming took 2 bases from V and 0 from J, leaving 11 bases between them. The CDR3 totals 16 residues. Germline values: CDR1 SNHLY, CDR2 FYNNEI. CDR3 amino acids: CASSERQGSSYNEQFF. In DNA form, the CDR3 reads TGTGCCAGCAGTGAAAGGCAGGGGAGCTCCTACAATGAGCAGTTCTTC.

In its sample, this clonotype was seen a few times. CDR3 loop: CSALGPLPYEQYF. Here the CDR3 DNA reads TGCAGTGCCCTGGGGCCCCTCCCCTACGAGCAGTACTTC. The genes are TRBV20-1 and TRBJ2-7, with a possible D match to TRBD1 (5 bases). Trimming pared 6 bases from V and 2 bases from J, leaving 14 bases between. Germline V lookup: CDR1 DFQATT, CDR2 SNEGSKA (reference sequence). This CDR3 spans 13 amino acids.

For this clonotype: With a much larger clone just one base away, this may be a read error. J is TRBJ2-3 and V is TRBV7-2, with TRBD1 matching over 7 bases. Looked up from germline, CDR1 is SGHTA and CDR2 is FQGNSA. CDR3 length equals 14 residues. CDR3 amino acids: CVSSTGQKTDTQYF. In nucleotides, the CDR3 is TGTGTCAGCAGCACGGGACAGAAAACAGATACGCAGTATTTT.

CDR3 coding DNA: TGTGCCAGCAGCTCGGACAGTAACATTGAGGGAACTAATGAAAAACTGTTTTTT. Its translation: CASSSDSNIEGTNEKLFF. V usage is TRBV5-4 and J usage is TRBJ1-4; a weak D match, TRBD1 (6 bases). CDR1 is SGHNT, CDR2 YYREEE, per germline (reference sequence). The CDR3 sequence is 18 residues long. V was shortened by 3 bases and J by 1 base, with 19 bases between the two germline ends.

This chain uses TRBV7-9 with TRBJ1-4; 8 bases are shared with TRBD1. Trimming took 5 bases from V and 2 from J; bases not matched to a gene: 16. The CDR3 runs to 19 residues. Germline lookup yields CDR1 SEHNR and CDR2 FQNEAQ (reference sequence). CDR3 sequence: CASSGRRTGPQMTNEKLFF. CDR3 bases: TGTGCCAGCAGCGGTAGACGGACAGGGCCCCAAATGACTAATGAAAAACTGTTTTTT.

This clonotype was seen ten or more times. In nucleotides, the CDR3 is TGTGCCAGCAGCTCCCAGCGGGGGGTCACAGATACGCAGTATTTT. Protein product: CASSSQRGVTDTQYF. The chain is built from TRBV7-8 and TRBJ2-3, with 9 bases lining up with TRBD2. The germline CDR1 and CDR2 sequences are SGHVS and FQNEAQ. After removal of 4 bases from V and 2 bases from J, the junction contained 4 bases not matched to a gene. The CDR3 runs to 15 residues.

This chain uses TRBV19 with TRBJ2-3; a possible D gene is TRBD1 (5 bases). The V end lost 7 bases, the J end lost 4 bases, and 9 bases lay between the germline ends. Germline CDR1 LNHDA, CDR2 SQIVND (reference sequence). CDR3 length equals 12 residues. The CDR3 loop reads CASNLGADTQYF. DNA for the CDR3: TGTGCCAGTAATCTAGGGGCAGATACGCAGTATTTT.

This clonotype was detected many times. The CDR3 spells CASSVQGAEQFF. The CDR3 bases are TGTGCCAGCAGCGTACAGGGAGCTGAGCAGTTCTTC. The chain employs TRBV7-9 and TRBJ2-1; tentative D call: TRBD1 (6 bases). The CDR3 runs 12 residues. The V gene's germline CDR1 is SEHNR and CDR2 FQNEAQ (reference sequence). Trimming left V 5 bases short and J 9 bases short, with 11 bases between.

J is TRBJ2-2 and V is TRBV7-9; D uncertain. The length of the CDR3 is 11 residues. V shed 4 bases and J shed 8 bases, with 5 bases lying between them. Germline V gene sequence: CDR1 SEHNR, CDR2 FQNEAQ (reference sequence). CDR3 in DNA: TGTGCCAGCAGCTCTATGGGGGAGCTGTTTTTT. Amino acid sequence: CASSSMGELFF.

This clonotype was picked up a small number of times. V is TRBV19 and J is TRBJ1-1; a weak D match, TRBD1 (5 bases). CDR1 is LNHDA and CDR2 is SQIVND in the germline V gene (reference sequence). V was cut by 7 bases and J by 0 bases, with 12 bases left in between. The CDR3 sequence is 14 residues long. For the CDR3, the DNA is TGTGCCAGTAAATATCGAGGGGTGAACACTGAAGCTTTCTTT. Its protein product is CASKYRGVNTEAFF.